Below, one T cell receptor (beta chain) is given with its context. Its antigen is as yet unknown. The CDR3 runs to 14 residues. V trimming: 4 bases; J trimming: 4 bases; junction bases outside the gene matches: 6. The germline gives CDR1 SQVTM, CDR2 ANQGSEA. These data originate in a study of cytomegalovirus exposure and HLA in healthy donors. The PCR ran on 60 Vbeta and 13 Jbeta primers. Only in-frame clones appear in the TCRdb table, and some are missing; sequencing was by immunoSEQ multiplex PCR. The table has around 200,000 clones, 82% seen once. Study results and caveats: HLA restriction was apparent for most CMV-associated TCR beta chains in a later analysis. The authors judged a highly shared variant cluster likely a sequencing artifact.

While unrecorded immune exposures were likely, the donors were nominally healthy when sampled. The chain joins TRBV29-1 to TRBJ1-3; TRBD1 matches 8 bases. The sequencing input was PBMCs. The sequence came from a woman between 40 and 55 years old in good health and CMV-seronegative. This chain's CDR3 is CSVVDRGRGNTIYF. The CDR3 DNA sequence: TGCAGCGTTGTTGACAGGGGTCGGGGAAACACCATATATTTT.